This passage covers 10 T cell receptor beta chains from one sample sequenced in a study of identical twins. TCRdb re-derived calls from the 5' RACE reads in MiXCR, one entry per CDR3 protein. The sample yields about 490,000 distinct CDR3 sequences, around 15% seen once. These same records also appear under a second study, on yellow fever vaccine responses in identical twins.

The sample comprised CD4+ T cells sorted from blood. The receptors were sampled from a young woman in good health.

This clonotype was seen only a few times. This chain joins TRBV12-3 or TRBV12-4 and TRBJ2-2, with D hard to call. V lost 5 bases to trimming and J lost 3 bases, with 10 bases between them. This CDR3 is built from 14 residues. The CDR3 sequence is CASSPSRYTGELFF. The DNA for the CDR3 is TGTGCCAGCAGTCCCAGCAGGTACACCGGGGAGCTGTTTTTT.

V gene TRBV5-1 combines with J gene TRBJ2-2; 7 nucleotides line up with TRBD2. The CDR3 covers 15 residues. Germline lookup yields CDR1 SGHRS and CDR2 YFSETQ. Trimming at V came to 3 bases and at J to 6 bases, leaving 8 bases not matched to a gene. The CDR3 here is CASSSTSDPPGELFF. For the CDR3, the DNA is TGCGCCAGCAGCTCCACTAGCGACCCCCCCGGGGAGCTGTTTTTT.

The chain recombines TRBV7-2 with TRBJ1-5; D gene ambiguous. Trimming cost V 5 bases and J 5 bases, with 13 bases left between them. Germline CDR1 SGHTA, CDR2 FQGNSA. The CDR3 spans 14 residues. The CDR3, as DNA: TGTGCCAGCAGCCCAGGACCGTTTTATCAGCCCCAGCATTTT. Its translation: CASSPGPFYQPQHF.

V usage is TRBV27 and J usage is TRBJ2-3; no definite D call. The CDR3 consists of 15 residues. The germline V and J ends were trimmed by 1 base and 1 base, with 9 bases remaining between them. Germline CDR1 MNHEY, CDR2 SMNVEV (reference sequence). DNA for the CDR3: TGTGCCAGCAGTTTATATCCACAGCGCACAGATACGCAGTATTTT. The encoded protein is CASSLYPQRTDTQYF.

This clonotype was seen more than once but under ten times. The CDR3: CASSLNAGVPGELFF. DNA for the CDR3: TGTGCCAGCAGCTTAAATGCGGGGGTTCCCGGGGAGCTGTTTTTT. J is TRBJ2-2 and V is TRBV11-2; 7 positions match TRBD2. Germline CDR1 reads SGHAT; CDR2 reads FQNNGV. The CDR3 runs 15 residues. V shed 2 bases, J shed 6 bases, and the junction held 6 bases outside the gene matches.

V is TRBV11-1 and J is TRBJ2-1; TRBD2 agrees at 7 bases. Per the germline V gene, CDR1 is SGHAT and CDR2 is FQDESV (reference sequence). With V trimmed by 1 base and J by 6 bases, 3 bases remained unmatched. CDR3 length: 14 amino acids. Here the CDR3 reads CASSLGTRFNEQFF. The DNA for the CDR3 is TGTGCCAGCAGCTTAGGGACTAGATTCAATGAGCAGTTCTTC.

The table lists this clonotype with many counts. V usage is TRBV12-3 or TRBV12-4 and J usage is TRBJ2-7; possible D gene TRBD1, 6 bases. This CDR3 is built from 13 residues. The germline V and J ends were trimmed by 4 bases and 9 bases, with 16 bases remaining between them. Here the CDR3 DNA reads TGTGCCAGCAGTTGGACAGACGGCATACGGCAGTACTTC. This gives the protein CASSWTDGIRQYF.

This clonotype was observed a few times. J is TRBJ2-7 and V is TRBV7-2; D is undetermined. Germline values: CDR1 SGHTA, CDR2 FQGNSA. Trimming took off 2 bases at V and 0 bases at J, with 11 bases between the two ends. There are 15 residues in the CDR3. The CDR3 bases are TGTGCCAGCAGCTTACGCTGGGGTGCCTCCTACGAGCAGTACTTC. Protein product: CASSLRWGASYEQYF.

The chain couples TRBV5-1 to TRBJ2-3; TRBD2 agrees at 15 bases. Unmatched junction bases numbered 10, after V lost 4 bases and J lost 1 base. CDR1 is SGHRS, CDR2 YFSETQ, per germline. The CDR3 is made up of 19 amino acids. Here the CDR3 reads CASSPGLAGGTRGTDTQYF. CDR3 DNA: TGCGCCAGCAGCCCGGGACTAGCGGGGGGCACCCGCGGCACAGATACGCAGTATTTT. Using reference TRBV5-1 and TRBJ2-3 for the parts outside the CDR3, the full variable domain is KAGVTQTPRYLIKTRGQQVTLSCSPISGHRSVSWYQQTPGQGLQFLFEYFSETQRNKGNFPGRFSGRQFSNSRSEMNVSTLELGDSALYLCASSPGLAGGTRGTDTQYFGPGTRLTVL.

This clonotype was seen only a few times. This sequence joins TRBV20-1 and TRBJ2-1; TRBD2 aligns across 9 bases. The ends lost 3 bases at V and 2 bases at J; junction bases unmatched: 8. CDR1 and CDR2 from the germline V gene are DFQATT and SNEGSKA (reference sequence). The CDR3 extends over 16 amino acids. CDR3 in DNA: TGCAGTGCTAGCCCTACCGGACTAGCGACCTACAATGAGCAGTTCTTC. Protein sequence: CSASPTGLATYNEQFF.